The 25 T cell receptor beta chains given below trace back to one sample, sequenced in a study of blood T cell repertoires in COVID-19. TCRdb's copy holds only in-frame clones and misses some; the assay was immunoSEQ multiplex PCR. The sample carries under 200,000 clones, around 81% recorded once. Sequencing was performed on peripheral blood. These receptors came from a man aged 65 to 85 with active or convalescent COVID-19.

The V call is TRBV12-3 or TRBV12-4, the J call TRBJ2-5; D gene ambiguous. This CDR3 has 12 residues. Trimming shortened V by 3 bases and J by 2 bases, and 4 bases separated the two germline ends. The chain's CDR3 is CASSLRQETQYF. CDR3 coding DNA: TGTGCCAGCAGTTTGCGTCAAGAGACCCAGTACTTC.

The sample holds one count of this clone. V usage is TRBV29-1 and J usage is TRBJ2-7; 7 nucleotides line up with TRBD2. The CDR3 has 13 amino acids. Germline V lookup: CDR1 SQVTM, CDR2 ANQGSEA. The V and J ends lost 7 bases and 2 bases, in that order; junction bases with no gene match: 8. The CDR3 bases are TGCAGCGCCGCGGGGAGGGGTACCTACGAGCAGTACTTC. Encoded protein: CSAAGRGTYEQYF.

The chain employs TRBV5-1 and TRBJ2-5; 7 bases match TRBD2. The CDR3 extends over 14 amino acids. Germline V gene data show CDR1 as SGHRS and CDR2 as YFSETQ. Trimming took 4 bases from V and 5 from J; bases not matched to a gene: 8. As DNA, the CDR3 is TGCGCCAGCAGCACCGGGAGGCGGGAGGAGACCCAGTACTTC. Its protein product is CASSTGRREETQYF.

The CDR3 sequence is CASSFSQAFYGYTF. The CDR3 DNA sequence: TGTGCCAGCAGCTTTTCCCAGGCGTTCTATGGCTACACCTTC. The chain combines TRBV7-9 with TRBJ1-2; D remains ambiguous. The germline V gene encodes CDR1 SEHNR and CDR2 FQNEAQ (reference sequence). The CDR3 runs 14 residues. V lost 3 bases and J lost 4, with 12 bases in between. The full variable domain, rest sourced from reference TRBV7-9 and TRBJ1-2, is DTGVSQNPRHKITKRGQNVTFRCDPISEHNRLYWYRQTLGQGPEFLTYFQNEAQLEKSRLLSDRFSAERPKGSFSTLEIQRTEQGDSAMYLCASSFSQAFYGYTFGSGTRLTVV.

This chain joins TRBV5-1 and TRBJ2-3; maybe TRBD2 (6 bases). The CDR3 loop spans 15 amino acids. The V end lost 4 bases, the J end lost 3 bases, and 15 bases lay between the germline ends. Germline V CDR1 and CDR2: SGHRS, YFSETQ. DNA of the CDR3: TGCGCCAGCAGCCCGCGGGTAGCGGAGACAGATACGCAGTATTTT. Translated: CASSPRVAETDTQYF.

The rearrangement uses TRBV10-1 and TRBJ2-4; D not certain. This CDR3 spans 13 amino acids. Per the germline V gene, CDR1 is WNHNN and CDR2 is SYGVQD (reference sequence). The V end lost 4 bases, the J end lost 0 bases, and 4 bases lay between the germline ends. The DNA for the CDR3 is TGCGCCAGCAGTGGGCTAGCCAAAAACATTCAGTACTTC. It specifies CASSGLAKNIQYF.

The rearrangement links TRBV6-5 to TRBJ1-5; 8 bases align to TRBD1. The V gene end was trimmed by 8 bases and the J gene end by 1 base; junction bases not matched to a gene: 1. The length of the CDR3 is 13 residues. Looked up from germline, CDR1 is MNHEY and CDR2 is SVGAGI. The CDR3 nucleotides are TGTGCCAGCCGGACAGGGAGCAATCAGCCCCAGCATTTT. The encoded protein is CASRTGSNQPQHF.

A single count supports this clone. V usage is TRBV5-1 and J usage is TRBJ1-1, with 7 bases lining up with TRBD1. The V gene's germline CDR1 is SGHRS and CDR2 YFSETQ. The CDR3 totals 13 residues. Unmatched junction bases numbered 4, after V lost 4 bases and J lost 4 bases. The CDR3 nucleotides read TGCGCCAGCAGCACGGGACAGTCCACTGAAGCTTTCTTT. As protein: CASSTGQSTEAFF.

This clone has just a few counts. The genes are TRBV5-1 and TRBJ1-5; 8 positions match TRBD1. Germline V gene sequence: CDR1 SGHRS, CDR2 YFSETQ. The ends lost 4 bases at V and 6 bases at J; junction bases unmatched: 9. This CDR3 region has 15 residues. The CDR3 sequence is CASSATGVRGQPQHF. CDR3 DNA sequence: TGCGCCAGCAGCGCGACAGGGGTTCGGGGTCAGCCCCAGCATTTT.

The gene calls are TRBV19 and TRBJ1-5; D is possibly TRBD1 (5 bases). The CDR3 extends over 13 amino acids. The germline V and J ends were trimmed by 5 bases and 7 bases, with 12 bases remaining between them. CDR1 and CDR2 from the germline V gene are LNHDA and SQIVND (reference sequence). The CDR3 loop reads CASSPGPLQPQHF. CDR3 DNA sequence: TGTGCCAGTAGTCCAGGGCCACTCCAGCCCCAGCATTTT. The full variable domain, rest sourced from reference TRBV19 and TRBJ1-5, is DGGITQSPKYLFRKEGQNVTLSCEQNLNHDAMYWYRQDPGQGLRLIYYSQIVNDFQKGDIAEGYSVSREKKESFPLTVTSAQKNPTAFYLCASSPGPLQPQHFGDGTRLSIL.

This clone was recorded at least ten times. This chain joins TRBV11-2 and TRBJ1-2; TRBD1 aligns across 9 bases. CDR1 and CDR2 (germline): SGHAT, FQNNGV. The ends lost 5 bases at V and 6 bases at J; junction bases unmatched: 7. This CDR3 has 14 amino acids. The CDR3 sequence is CASSPGQGTHGYTF. In DNA form, the CDR3 reads TGTGCCAGCAGCCCGGGACAGGGCACCCATGGCTACACCTTC. The full variable domain, its missing parts supplied by reference TRBV11-2 and TRBJ1-2, is EAGVAQSPRYKIIEKRQSVAFWCNPISGHATLYWYQQILGQGPKLLIQFQNNGVVDDSQLPKDRFSAERLKGVDSTLKIQPAKLEDSAVYLCASSPGQGTHGYTFGSGTRLTVV.

DNA for the CDR3: TGCAGCACCAGACATGGGAACACTGAAGCTTTCTTT. Translating it yields CSTRHGNTEAFF. This chain connects TRBV29-1 to TRBJ1-1; the D is unclear. This CDR3 is 12 amino acids long. V was shortened by 8 bases and J by 1 base, with 11 bases between the two germline ends. From germline, CDR1 is SQVTM and CDR2 ANQGSEA.

The chain couples TRBV7-3 to TRBJ2-3; 9 nucleotides agree with TRBD2. After removal of 2 bases from V and 2 bases from J, the junction contained 2 bases not matched to a gene. CDR3 length: 15 amino acids. Germline loops: CDR1 SGHTA, CDR2 FQGTGA. This CDR3 reads CASSLLAGSTDTQYF. The CDR3, as DNA: TGTGCCAGCAGCTTACTAGCGGGGTCCACAGATACGCAGTATTTT.

The chain uses TRBV7-3 and TRBJ1-2; D is ambiguous. With 4 bases removed from V and 7 bases from J, the gap between germline ends came to 13 bases. This CDR3 is built from 13 residues. The germline gives CDR1 SGHTA, CDR2 FQGTGA. As DNA, the CDR3 is TGTGCCAGCAGCTCGAACAGTGATCTTGGCTACACCTTC. Amino acid sequence: CASSSNSDLGYTF.

This chain connects TRBV6-6 to TRBJ1-2, with unresolved D. The germline CDR1 and CDR2 sequences are MNHNY and SVGAGI (reference sequence). The CDR3 is 13 residues long. Trimming left V 0 bases short and J 6 bases short, with 8 bases between. The CDR3 sequence: CASSYSRRDGYTF. CDR3 sequence (DNA): TGTGCCAGCAGTTACTCCAGGCGGGATGGCTACACCTTC.

The chain has TRBV20-1 and TRBJ1-1, with no clear D. The V end lost 3 bases, the J end lost 8 bases, and 10 bases lay between the germline ends. Germline V lookup: CDR1 DFQATT, CDR2 SNEGSKA (reference sequence). The CDR3 contains 11 residues. CDR3 nucleotide sequence: TGCAGTGCTAGCCCCGGGAACGAAGCTTTCTTT. This gives the protein CSASPGNEAFF.

The rearrangement links TRBV15 to TRBJ2-7; the match to TRBD2 covers 12 bases. CDR1 is LNHNV and CDR2 is YYDKDF in the germline V gene (reference sequence). Losses at the gene ends were 3 bases for V and 3 bases for J; bases not matched to a gene: 0. The CDR3 covers 14 residues. CDR3 sequence: CATSRTSGSYEQYF. The CDR3 DNA follows: TGTGCCACCAGCAGGACTAGCGGGAGCTACGAGCAGTACTTC.

This rearrangement joins TRBV5-1 to TRBJ1-1; D remains unclear. This CDR3 region has 16 residues. V lost 4 bases and J lost 0, with 16 bases in between. The germline V gene encodes CDR1 SGHRS and CDR2 YFSETQ. CDR3 protein: CASSAGWRVMNTEAFF. The CDR3 DNA reads as TGCGCCAGCAGCGCCGGGTGGCGGGTGATGAACACTGAAGCTTTCTTT.

The rearrangement links TRBV18 to TRBJ2-5, with 14 bases identical to TRBD2. The germline gives CDR1 KGHSH, CDR2 LQKENI. The CDR3 extends over 15 amino acids. V was pared by 3 bases and J by 5 bases, with 2 bases of the junction left unmatched. In nucleotides, the CDR3 is TGTGCCAGCTCACCCGGGACTAGCGGGGGTGAGACCCAGTACTTC. This encodes CASSPGTSGGETQYF.

This chain joins TRBV11-2 and TRBJ2-4; no definite D call. Germline CDR1 SGHAT, CDR2 FQNNGV. The germline V and J ends were trimmed by 6 bases and 9 bases, with 15 bases remaining between them. This CDR3 region has 13 residues. In DNA form, the CDR3 reads TGTGCCAGCAGTTCCCTTAGATCCGGCATTCAGTACTTC. Its protein is CASSSLRSGIQYF.

V and J are TRBV5-1 and TRBJ2-7, with 8 bases lining up with TRBD1. Germline V lookup: CDR1 SGHRS, CDR2 YFSETQ. V lost 1 base, J lost 3 bases, and 0 bases stayed unmatched. The CDR3 consists of 13 residues. The CDR3 DNA follows: TGCGCCAGCAGCTTGACAGGGGGCTACGAGCAGTACTTC. This codes for CASSLTGGYEQYF.

This clone was seen more than once but under ten times. This chain uses TRBV9 with TRBJ2-1; 12 nucleotides match TRBD2. V dropped 2 bases and J dropped 6; count of bases not matched to a gene: 9. Germline V gene lookup returns CDR1 SGDLS and CDR2 YYNGEE. CDR3 size: 17 residues. CDR3 region: CASSVGLAGLYGNEQFF. CDR3 DNA: TGTGCCAGCAGCGTCGGACTAGCGGGATTGTATGGCAATGAGCAGTTCTTC.

The chain links TRBV9 to TRBJ2-3; the D gene is possibly TRBD1 (5 bases). V dropped 3 bases and J dropped 0 bases, with 20 bases sitting between them. This CDR3 spans 18 amino acids. Germline V gene sequence: CDR1 SGDLS, CDR2 YYNGEE. The CDR3 DNA is TGTGCCAGCAGCGAGGGGCCGGCCCTTGGGTTCAGCACAGATACGCAGTATTTT. Its protein product is CASSEGPALGFSTDTQYF.

The chain combines TRBV19 with TRBJ1-1; possibly TRBD1 for D (5 bases). This CDR3 comprises 17 residues. V shed 4 bases and J shed 0 bases, with 18 bases lying between them. Per the germline V gene, CDR1 is LNHDA and CDR2 is SQIVND (reference sequence). The CDR3 DNA follows: TGTGCCAGTAGTAACGGGCGGGGCCTAAACATGAACACTGAAGCTTTCTTT. Amino acid sequence: CASSNGRGLNMNTEAFF. The entire variable domain, with the rest obtained from reference TRBV19 and TRBJ1-1, is as follows: DGGITQSPKYLFRKEGQNVTLSCEQNLNHDAMYWYRQDPGQGLRLIYYSQIVNDFQKGDIAEGYSVSREKKESFPLTVTSAQKNPTAFYLCASSNGRGLNMNTEAFFGQGTRLTVV.

This chain links TRBV19 with TRBJ1-2; 7 nucleotides align to TRBD1. With V trimmed by 5 bases and J by 4 bases, 7 bases remained unmatched. The germline CDR1 and CDR2 sequences are LNHDA and SQIVND (reference sequence). The CDR3 extends over 14 amino acids. The CDR3 nucleotides are TGTGCCAGTAGTCCGGGACAGTTATTCTATGGCTACACCTTC. Its translation is CASSPGQLFYGYTF.